This T cell receptor beta chain appears in the sequencing data of a study of blood T cell repertoires in COVID-19. Study as a whole: The study drew acute and convalescent COVID-19 samples from the United States, Italy and Spain. T cells, B-cell-depleted T cells, or PBMCs provided the cDNA or gDNA that served as material.

CDR1 LNHDA and CDR2 SQIVND come from the germline V gene (reference sequence). The length of the CDR3 is 15 residues. The V end was cut by 7 bases, the J end by 0 bases, with 13 bases between. In the source study's methods: Amplification with reference gene primers provided the estimates of nucleated cell counts. Sequencing was performed with immunoSEQ multiplex PCR; in TCRdb, only in-frame clones are kept and a portion is missing. V and J calls and clone size are those listed in that table; D and trimming were worked out from the DNA. This sample has 95,000 to 100,000 clones; less than 85% occur once, and the top ten carry 17%.

This chain joins TRBV19 and TRBJ1-5; perhaps TRBD1 as D (5 bases). Specimen: peripheral blood. The sequence came from a woman aged 55-75 years with acute or convalescent COVID-19. CDR3 loop: CASTRGGVSNQPQHF. The CDR3 coding sequence is TGTGCCAGTACCCGGGGGGGAGTTAGCAATCAGCCCCAGCATTTT.